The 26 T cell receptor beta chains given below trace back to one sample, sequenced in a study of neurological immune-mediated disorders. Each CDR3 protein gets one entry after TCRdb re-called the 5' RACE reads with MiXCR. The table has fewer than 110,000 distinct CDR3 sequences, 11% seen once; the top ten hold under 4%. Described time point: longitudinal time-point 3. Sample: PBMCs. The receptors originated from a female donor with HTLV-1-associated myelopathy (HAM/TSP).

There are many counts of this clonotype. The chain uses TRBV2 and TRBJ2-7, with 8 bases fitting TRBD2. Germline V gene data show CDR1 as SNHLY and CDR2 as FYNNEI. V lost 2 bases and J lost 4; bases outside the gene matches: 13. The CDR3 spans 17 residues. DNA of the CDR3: TGTGCCAGCAGTGAAACGAGGGCCGGCGCGGGGGGATACGAGCAGTACTTC. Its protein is CASSETRAGAGGYEQYF.

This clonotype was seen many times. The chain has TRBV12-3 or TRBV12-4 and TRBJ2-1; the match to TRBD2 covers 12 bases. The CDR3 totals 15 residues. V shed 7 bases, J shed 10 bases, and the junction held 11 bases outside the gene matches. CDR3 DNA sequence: TGTGCCAGCATCCTTCGACTAGCGGGGGACTTGGAGCAGTTCTTC. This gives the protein CASILRLAGDLEQFF.

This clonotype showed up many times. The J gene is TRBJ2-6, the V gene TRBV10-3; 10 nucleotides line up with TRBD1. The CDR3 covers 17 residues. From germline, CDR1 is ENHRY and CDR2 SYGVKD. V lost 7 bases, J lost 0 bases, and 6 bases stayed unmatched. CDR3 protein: CAINRTGGRSGANVLTF. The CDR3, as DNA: TGTGCCATCAATCGGACAGGGGGACGCTCTGGGGCCAACGTCCTGACTTTC.

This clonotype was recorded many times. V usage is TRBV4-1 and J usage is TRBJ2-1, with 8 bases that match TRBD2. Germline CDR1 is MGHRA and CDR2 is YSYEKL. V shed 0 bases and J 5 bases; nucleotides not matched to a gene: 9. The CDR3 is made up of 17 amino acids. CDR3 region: CASSQENQRGIHNEQFF. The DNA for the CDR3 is TGCGCCAGCAGCCAAGAAAATCAGCGGGGGATACACAATGAGCAGTTCTTC.

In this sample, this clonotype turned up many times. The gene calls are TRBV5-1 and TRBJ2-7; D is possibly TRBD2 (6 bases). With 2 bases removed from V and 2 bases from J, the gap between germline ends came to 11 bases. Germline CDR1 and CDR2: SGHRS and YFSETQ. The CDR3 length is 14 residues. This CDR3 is CASSLSSGTYEQYF. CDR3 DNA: TGCGCCAGCAGCTTAAGTAGCGGAACCTACGAGCAGTACTTC.

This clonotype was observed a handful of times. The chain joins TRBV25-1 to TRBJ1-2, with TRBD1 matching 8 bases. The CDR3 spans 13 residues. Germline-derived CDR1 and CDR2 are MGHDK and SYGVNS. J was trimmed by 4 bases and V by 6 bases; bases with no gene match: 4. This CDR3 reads CASSRGPGYGYTF. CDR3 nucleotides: TGTGCCAGCAGCAGGGGGCCAGGCTATGGCTACACCTTC.

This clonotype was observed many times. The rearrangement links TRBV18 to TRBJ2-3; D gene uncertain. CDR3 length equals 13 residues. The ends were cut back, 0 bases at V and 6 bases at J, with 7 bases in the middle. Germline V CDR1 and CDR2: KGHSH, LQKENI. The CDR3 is CASSPPAWDTQYF. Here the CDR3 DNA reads TGTGCCAGCTCACCACCCGCTTGGGATACGCAGTATTTT.

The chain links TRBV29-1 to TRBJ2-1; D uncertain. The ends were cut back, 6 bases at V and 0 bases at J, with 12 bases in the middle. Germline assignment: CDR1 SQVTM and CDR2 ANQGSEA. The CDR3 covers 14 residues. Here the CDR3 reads CSVVPVGSYNEQFF. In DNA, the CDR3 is TGCAGCGTGGTCCCAGTGGGCTCCTACAATGAGCAGTTCTTC.

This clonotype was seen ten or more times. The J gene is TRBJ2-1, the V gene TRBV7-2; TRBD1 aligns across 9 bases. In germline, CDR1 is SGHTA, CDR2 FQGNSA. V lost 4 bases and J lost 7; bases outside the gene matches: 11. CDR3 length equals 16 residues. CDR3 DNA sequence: TGTGCCAGCAGCTCCCACAGGGGGCAAGGGCGGAATGAGCAGTTCTTC. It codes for CASSSHRGQGRNEQFF.

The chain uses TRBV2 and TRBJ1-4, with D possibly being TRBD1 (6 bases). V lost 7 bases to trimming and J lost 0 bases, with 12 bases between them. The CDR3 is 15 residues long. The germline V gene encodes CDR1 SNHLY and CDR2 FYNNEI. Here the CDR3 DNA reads TGTGCCAGCATGGACAGATTTTCAACTAATGAAAAACTGTTTTTT. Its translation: CASMDRFSTNEKLFF.

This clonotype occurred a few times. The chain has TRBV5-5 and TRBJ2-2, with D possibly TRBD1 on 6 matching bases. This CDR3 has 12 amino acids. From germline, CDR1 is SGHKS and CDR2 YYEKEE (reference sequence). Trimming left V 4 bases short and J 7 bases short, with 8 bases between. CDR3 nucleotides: TGTGCCAGCAGCCAGGGGTTCGGGGAGCTGTTTTTT. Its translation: CASSQGFGELFF.

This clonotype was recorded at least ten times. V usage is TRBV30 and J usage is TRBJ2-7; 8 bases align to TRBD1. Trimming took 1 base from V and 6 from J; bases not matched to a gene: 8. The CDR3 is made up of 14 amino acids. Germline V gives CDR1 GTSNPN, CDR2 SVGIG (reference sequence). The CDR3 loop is CAWSAGTGPAEQYF. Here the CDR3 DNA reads TGTGCCTGGAGTGCCGGGACAGGCCCGGCCGAGCAGTACTTC.

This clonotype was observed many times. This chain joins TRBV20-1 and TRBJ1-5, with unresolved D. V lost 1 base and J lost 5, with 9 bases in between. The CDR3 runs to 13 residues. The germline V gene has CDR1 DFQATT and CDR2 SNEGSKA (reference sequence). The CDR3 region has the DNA TGCAGTGCTAGAGCCCATAGGGATCAGCCCCAGCATTTT. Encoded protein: CSARAHRDQPQHF.

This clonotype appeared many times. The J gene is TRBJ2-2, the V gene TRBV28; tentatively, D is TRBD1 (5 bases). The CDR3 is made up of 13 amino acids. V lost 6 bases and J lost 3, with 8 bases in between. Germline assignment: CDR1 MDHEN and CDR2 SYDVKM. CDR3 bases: TGTGCCAGCAGAGCAGGGTACACCGGGGAGCTGTTTTTT. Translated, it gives CASRAGYTGELFF.

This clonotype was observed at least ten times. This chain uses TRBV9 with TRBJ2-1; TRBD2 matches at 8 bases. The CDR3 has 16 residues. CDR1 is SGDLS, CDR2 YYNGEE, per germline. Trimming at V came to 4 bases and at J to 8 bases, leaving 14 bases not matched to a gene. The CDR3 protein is CASSLAGRGAGDEQFF. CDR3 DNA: TGTGCCAGCAGCCTTGCCGGGCGGGGGGCCGGCGATGAGCAGTTCTTC.

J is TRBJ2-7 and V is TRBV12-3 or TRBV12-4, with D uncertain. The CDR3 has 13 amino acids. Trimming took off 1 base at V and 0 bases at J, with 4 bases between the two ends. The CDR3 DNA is TGTGCCAGCAGTTTAGTCAACTCCTACGAGCAGTACTTC. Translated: CASSLVNSYEQYF.

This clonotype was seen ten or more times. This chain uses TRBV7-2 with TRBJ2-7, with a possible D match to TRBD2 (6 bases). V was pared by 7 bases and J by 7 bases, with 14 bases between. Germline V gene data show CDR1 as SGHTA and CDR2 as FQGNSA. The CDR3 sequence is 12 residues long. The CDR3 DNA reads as TGTGCCAGCACCCTAGGTCGGGGGGAGCAGTACTTC. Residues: CASTLGRGEQYF.

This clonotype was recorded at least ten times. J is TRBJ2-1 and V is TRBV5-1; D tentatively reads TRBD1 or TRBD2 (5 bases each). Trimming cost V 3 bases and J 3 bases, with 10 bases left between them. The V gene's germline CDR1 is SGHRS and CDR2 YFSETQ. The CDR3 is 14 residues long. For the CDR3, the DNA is TGCGCCAGCAGCTCCGGGACCATCTACAATGAGCAGTTCTTC. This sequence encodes CASSSGTIYNEQFF.

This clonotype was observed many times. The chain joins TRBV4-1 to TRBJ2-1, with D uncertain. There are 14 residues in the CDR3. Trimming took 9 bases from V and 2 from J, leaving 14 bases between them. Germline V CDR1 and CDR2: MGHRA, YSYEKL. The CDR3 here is CASGPSGTYNEQFF. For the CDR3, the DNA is TGCGCCAGTGGTCCTAGTGGGACCTACAATGAGCAGTTCTTC.

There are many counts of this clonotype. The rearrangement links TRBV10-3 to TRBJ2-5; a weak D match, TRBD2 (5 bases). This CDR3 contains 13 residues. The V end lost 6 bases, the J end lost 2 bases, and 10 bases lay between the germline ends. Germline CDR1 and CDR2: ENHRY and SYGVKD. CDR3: CAISLTSQETQYF. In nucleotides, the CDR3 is TGTGCCATCAGCCTAACTAGTCAAGAGACCCAGTACTTC.

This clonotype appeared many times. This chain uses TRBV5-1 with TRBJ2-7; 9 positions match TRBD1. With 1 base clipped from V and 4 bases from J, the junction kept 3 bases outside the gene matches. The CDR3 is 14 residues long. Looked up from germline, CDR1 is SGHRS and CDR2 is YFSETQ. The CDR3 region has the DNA TGCGCCAGCAGCTTGACAGGGGGCGAGTACGAGCAGTACTTC. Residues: CASSLTGGEYEQYF.

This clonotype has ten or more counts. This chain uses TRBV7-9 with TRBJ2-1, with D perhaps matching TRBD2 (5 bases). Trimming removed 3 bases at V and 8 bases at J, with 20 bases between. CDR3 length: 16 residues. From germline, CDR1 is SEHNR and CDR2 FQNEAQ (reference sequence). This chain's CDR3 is CASSFSAGPQPHEQFF. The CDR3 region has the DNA TGTGCCAGCAGCTTTAGCGCCGGGCCCCAACCCCATGAGCAGTTCTTC. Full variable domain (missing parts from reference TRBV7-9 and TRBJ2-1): DTGVSQNPRHKITKRGQNVTFRCDPISEHNRLYWYRQTLGQGPEFLTYFQNEAQLEKSRLLSDRFSAERPKGSFSTLEIQRTEQGDSAMYLCASSFSAGPQPHEQFFGPGTRLTVL.

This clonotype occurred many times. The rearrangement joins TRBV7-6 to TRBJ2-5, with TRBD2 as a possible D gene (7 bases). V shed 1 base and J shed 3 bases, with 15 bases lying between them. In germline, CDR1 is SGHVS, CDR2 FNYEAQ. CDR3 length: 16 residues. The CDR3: CASSLGAGAREETQYF. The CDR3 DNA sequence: TGTGCCAGCAGCTTAGGCGCGGGGGCGAGGGAAGAGACCCAGTACTTC.

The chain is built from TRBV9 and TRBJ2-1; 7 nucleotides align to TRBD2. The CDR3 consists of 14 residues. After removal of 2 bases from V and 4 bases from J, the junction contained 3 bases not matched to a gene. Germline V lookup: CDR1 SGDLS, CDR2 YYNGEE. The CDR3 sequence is CASSVGGGYNEQFF. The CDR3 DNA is TGTGCCAGCAGCGTCGGCGGGGGTTACAATGAGCAGTTCTTC.

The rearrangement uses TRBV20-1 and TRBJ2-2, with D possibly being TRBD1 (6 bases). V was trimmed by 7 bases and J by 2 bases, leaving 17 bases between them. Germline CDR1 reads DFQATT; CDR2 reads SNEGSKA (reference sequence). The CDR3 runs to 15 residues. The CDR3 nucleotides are TGCAGTGTCATGAGGGGGTGGACTAACACCGGGGAGCTGTTTTTT. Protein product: CSVMRGWTNTGELFF.

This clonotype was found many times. In DNA, the CDR3 is TGCGCCAGCAGCCCTGACAGAAATAATCAGCCCCAGCATTTT. Its protein product is CASSPDRNNQPQHF. The chain recombines TRBV5-1 with TRBJ1-5; maybe TRBD1 (5 bases). Trimming took 4 bases from V and 4 from J, leaving 12 bases between them. The CDR3 totals 14 residues. Germline assignment: CDR1 SGHRS and CDR2 YFSETQ.